A selection of T cell receptor beta chains follows, all from one sample in a study of PD-L1 blockade in urothelial cancer. Repertoires were generated with immunoSEQ multiplex PCR, while TCRdb's copy carries only in-frame clones and drops some. The sample holds about 50,000 clones; around 90% are singletons and the top ten take roughly 14%. This specimen consisted of PBMCs, obtained around atezolizumab (anti-PD-L1) treatment. These receptors all come from a woman in her fifties or sixties with urothelial cancer. Each CDR3 is given with its conserved first and last residue. The order of the fields is V gene, clone size, J gene, CDR3 protein. The size field is filled for only some rows; it gives once, few, many or a size class.

>TRBV7-2|.|TRBJ1-5
CASSFRQGPDQPQHF
>TRBV7-6|.|TRBJ2-5
CASSFIASSQETQYF
>TRBV28|.|TRBJ2-7
CASSLLSGRYEQYF
>TRBV7-3|once|TRBJ1-1
CASSSGTTEAFF
>TRBV7-2|.|TRBJ1-2
CASSLVTLQSRTSYGYTF
>TRBV6-6|few|TRBJ2-7
CASSTGRHDPYEQYF
>TRBV7-9|few|TRBJ1-1
CASSAGDRGEAFF
>TRBV25-1|.|TRBJ2-5
CASSELGLAVLEETQYF
>TRBV5-6|.|TRBJ1-1
CASSWWGQLNTEAFF
>TRBV7-3|.|TRBJ1-6
CASSNRVNSPLHF
>TRBV19|.|TRBJ1-5
CASTPGTLSNQPQHF
>TRBV7-9|.|TRBJ1-2
CASSLGDYGYTF
>TRBV11-1|few|TRBJ2-7
CASSGDRINYEQYF
>TRBV15|.|TRBJ2-2
CATNARTGGDTGELFF
>TRBV6-5|.|TRBJ2-1
CASSPGPYNEQFF
>TRBV5-1|.|TRBJ2-2
CASSFGGADTGELFF
>TRBV5-1|.|TRBJ1-5
CASSADRGQPQHF
>TRBV4-2|.|TRBJ1-3
CASSVQGGRGLGNTIYF
>TRBV18|.|TRBJ2-1
CASSPDFNNEQFF
>TRBV11-1|.|TRBJ2-3
CASSSSTDTQYF
>TRBV2|.|TRBJ1-5
CASSEDRVNQPQHF
>TRBV5-6|.|TRBJ2-7
CASSWGGIGFYEQYF
>TRBV6-5|.|TRBJ2-7
CASRMQGAVEQYF
>TRBV5-4|.|TRBJ2-5
CASSRVRQGAGETQYF
>TRBV23-1|once|TRBJ1-1
CASSQSGGTGFRTEAFF
>TRBV10-3|.|TRBJ1-3
CAISVYSFSGNTIYF
>TRBV7-7|.|TRBJ2-2
CASRITSGRNTGELFF
>TRBV6-1|.|TRBJ1-5
CASSWGRAPPQHF
>TRBV28|once|TRBJ2-7
CASRTPGLAHEQYF
>TRBV7-2|.|TRBJ2-7
CASSLGGQAGGLTYEQYF
>TRBV7-2|.|TRBJ2-3
CASSLWGLRGVSTDTQYF
>TRBV7-2|.|TRBJ2-3
CASSQTRGLGTDTQYF
>TRBV18|once|TRBJ2-7
CASSLIGPRQSFNEQYF
>TRBV27|.|TRBJ2-5
CASSFSVAGGRETQYF
>TRBV7-2|.|TRBJ2-5
CASSFGLAEETQYF
>TRBV5-6|.|TRBJ1-2
CASSLGRADGYTF
>TRBV7-2|.|TRBJ2-7
CASSSGQGALEQYF
>TRBV2|.|TRBJ2-7
CASSVQGYEQYF
>TRBV13|.|TRBJ2-2
CASKDPEMDSGELFF
>TRBV4-3|.|TRBJ2-7
CASSRSPLGGIYEQYF
>TRBV5-4|.|TRBJ2-1
CASSLAGGRYNEQFF